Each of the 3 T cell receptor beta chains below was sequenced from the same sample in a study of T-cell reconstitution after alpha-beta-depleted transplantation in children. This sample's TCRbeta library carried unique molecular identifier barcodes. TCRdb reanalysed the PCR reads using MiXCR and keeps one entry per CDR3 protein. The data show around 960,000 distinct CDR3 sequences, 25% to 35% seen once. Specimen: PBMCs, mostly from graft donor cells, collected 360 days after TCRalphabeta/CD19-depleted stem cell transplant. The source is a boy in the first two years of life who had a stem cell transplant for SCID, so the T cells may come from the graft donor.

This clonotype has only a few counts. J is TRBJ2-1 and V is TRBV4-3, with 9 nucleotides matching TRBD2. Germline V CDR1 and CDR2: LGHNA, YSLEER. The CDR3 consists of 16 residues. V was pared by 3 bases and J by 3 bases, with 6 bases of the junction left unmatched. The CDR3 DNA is TGCGCCAGCAGCCAGCGACCTAGCGGGAACTACAATGAGCAGTTCTTC. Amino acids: CASSQRPSGNYNEQFF.

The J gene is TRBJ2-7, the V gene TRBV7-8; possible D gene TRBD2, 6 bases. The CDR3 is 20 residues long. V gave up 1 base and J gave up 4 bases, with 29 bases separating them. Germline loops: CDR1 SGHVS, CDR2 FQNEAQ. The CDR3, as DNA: TGTGCCAGCAGCTTAGTAAGGGAGGCGGAGGGAAGTTTTGCGCCTTACGAGCAGTACTTC. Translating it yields CASSLVREAEGSFAPYEQYF.

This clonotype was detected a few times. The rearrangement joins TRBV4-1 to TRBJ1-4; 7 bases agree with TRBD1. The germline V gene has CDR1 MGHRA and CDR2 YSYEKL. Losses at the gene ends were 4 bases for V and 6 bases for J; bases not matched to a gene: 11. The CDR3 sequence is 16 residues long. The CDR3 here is CASSPIQGTGDEKLFF. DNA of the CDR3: TGCGCCAGCAGCCCGATACAGGGGACCGGAGATGAAAAACTGTTTTTT.